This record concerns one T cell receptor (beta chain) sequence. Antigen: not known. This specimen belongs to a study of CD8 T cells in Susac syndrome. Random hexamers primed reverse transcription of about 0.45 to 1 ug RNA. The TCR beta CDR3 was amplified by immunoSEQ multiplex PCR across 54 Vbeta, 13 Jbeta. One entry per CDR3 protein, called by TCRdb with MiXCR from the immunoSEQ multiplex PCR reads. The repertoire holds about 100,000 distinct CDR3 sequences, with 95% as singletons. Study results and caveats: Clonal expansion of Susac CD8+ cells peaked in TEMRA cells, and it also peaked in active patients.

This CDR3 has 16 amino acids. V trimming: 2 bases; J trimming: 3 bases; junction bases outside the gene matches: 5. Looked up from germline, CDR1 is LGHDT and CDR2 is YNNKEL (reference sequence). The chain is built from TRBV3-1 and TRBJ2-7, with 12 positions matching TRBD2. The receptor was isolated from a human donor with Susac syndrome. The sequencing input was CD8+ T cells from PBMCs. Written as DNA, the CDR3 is TGTGCCAGCAGCCAACCACTAGCGGGAGGATTCTACGAGCAGTACTTC. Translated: CASSQPLAGGFYEQYF.